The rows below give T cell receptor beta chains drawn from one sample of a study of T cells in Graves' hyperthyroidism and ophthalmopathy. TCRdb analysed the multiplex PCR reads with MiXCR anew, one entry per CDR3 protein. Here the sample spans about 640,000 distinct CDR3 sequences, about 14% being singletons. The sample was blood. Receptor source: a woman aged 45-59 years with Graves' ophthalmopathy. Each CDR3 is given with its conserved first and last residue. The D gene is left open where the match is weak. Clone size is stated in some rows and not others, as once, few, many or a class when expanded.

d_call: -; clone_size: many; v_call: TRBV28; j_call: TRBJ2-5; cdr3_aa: CASSDRPRETQYF; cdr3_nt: TGTGCCAGCAGCGACAGGCCCAGGGAGACCCAGTACTTC
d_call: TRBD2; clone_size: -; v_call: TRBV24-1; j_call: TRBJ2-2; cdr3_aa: CATSDPGLAGAPGELFF; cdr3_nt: TGTGCCACCAGTGACCCCGGACTAGCGGGAGCCCCCGGGGAGCTGTTTTTT
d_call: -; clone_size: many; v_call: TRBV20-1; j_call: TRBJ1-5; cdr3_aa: CSADHGGSNQPQHF; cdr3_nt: TGCAGTGCAGATCACGGAGGGAGCAATCAGCCCCAGCATTTT
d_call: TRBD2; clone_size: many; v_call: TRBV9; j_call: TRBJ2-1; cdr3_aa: CASSVGRAGAGHNEQFF; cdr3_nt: TGTGCCAGCAGCGTAGGAAGGGCGGGAGCAGGGCACAATGAGCAGTTCTTC
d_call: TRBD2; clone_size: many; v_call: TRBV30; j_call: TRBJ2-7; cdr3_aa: CAWSVAGTYEQYF; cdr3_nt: TGTGCCTGGAGTGTAGCGGGAACCTACGAGCAGTACTTC
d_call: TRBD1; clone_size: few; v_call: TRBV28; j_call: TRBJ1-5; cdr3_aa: CASRTTGRGEQPQHF; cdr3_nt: TGTGCCAGCAGGACGACAGGGCGAGGAGAACAGCCCCAGCATTTT
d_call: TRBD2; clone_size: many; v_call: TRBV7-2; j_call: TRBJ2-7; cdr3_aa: CASSPRTSGSIEQYF; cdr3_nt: TGTGCCAGCAGCCCCCGGACTAGCGGGAGTATCGAGCAGTACTTC
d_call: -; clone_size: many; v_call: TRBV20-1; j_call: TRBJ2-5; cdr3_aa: CSARDLAGVGETQYF; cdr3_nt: TGCAGTGCTAGAGATCTGGCAGGGGTAGGGGAGACCCAGTACTTC
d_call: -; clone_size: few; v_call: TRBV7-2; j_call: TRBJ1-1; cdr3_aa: CASSTGGGLNTEAFF; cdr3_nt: TGTGCCAGCAGCACGGGGGGGGGTTTGAACACTGAAGCTTTCTTT
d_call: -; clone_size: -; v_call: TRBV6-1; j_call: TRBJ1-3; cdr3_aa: CASSPRAGDGNTIYF; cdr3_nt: TGTGCCAGCAGCCCGCGGGCTGGGGACGGAAACACCATATATTTT
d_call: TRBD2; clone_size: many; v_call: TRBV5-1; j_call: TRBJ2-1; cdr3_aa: CASSLAGRVYNEQFF; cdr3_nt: TGCGCCAGCAGCTTGGCCGGGAGGGTATACAATGAGCAGTTCTTC
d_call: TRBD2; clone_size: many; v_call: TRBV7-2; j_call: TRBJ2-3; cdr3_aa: CASRKPGLAGGPGDTQYF; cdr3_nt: TGTGCCAGCAGAAAACCGGGACTAGCGGGAGGGCCGGGAGATACGCAGTATTTT
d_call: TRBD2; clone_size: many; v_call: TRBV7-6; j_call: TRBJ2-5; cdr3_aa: CASSPPGLVPGETQYF; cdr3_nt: TGTGCCAGCAGCCCACCGGGACTAGTACCCGGAGAGACCCAGTACTTC
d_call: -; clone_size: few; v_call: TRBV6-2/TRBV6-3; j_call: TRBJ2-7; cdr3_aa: CASSYKNEQYF; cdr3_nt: TGTGCCAGCAGTTATAAAAACGAGCAGTACTTC
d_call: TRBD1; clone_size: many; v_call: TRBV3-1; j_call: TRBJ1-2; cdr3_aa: CASSQWDREAHGYTF; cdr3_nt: TGTGCCAGCAGCCAGTGGGACAGGGAGGCCCATGGCTACACCTTC
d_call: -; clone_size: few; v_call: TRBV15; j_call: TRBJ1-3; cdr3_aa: CATSRGADALGNTIYF; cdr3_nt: TGTGCCACCAGCAGAGGGGCCGACGCGCTTGGAAACACCATATATTTT
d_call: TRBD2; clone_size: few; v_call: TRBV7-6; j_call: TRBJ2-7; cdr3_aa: CVSTLTSGTSYEQYF; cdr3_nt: TGTGTCAGCACCCTAACTAGCGGGACCTCCTACGAGCAGTACTTC
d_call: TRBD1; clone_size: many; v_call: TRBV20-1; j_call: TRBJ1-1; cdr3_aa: CSAFGTVNTEAFF; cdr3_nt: TGCAGTGCTTTCGGGACAGTGAACACTGAAGCTTTCTTT
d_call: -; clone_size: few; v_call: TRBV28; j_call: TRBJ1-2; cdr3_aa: CASSWQDYGYTF; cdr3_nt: TGTGCCAGCAGTTGGCAGGACTATGGCTACACCTTC
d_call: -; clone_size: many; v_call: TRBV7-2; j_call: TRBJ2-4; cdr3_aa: CASSPEARGMGNIQYF; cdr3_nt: TGTGCCAGCAGCCCAGAGGCCCGCGGGATGGGGAACATTCAGTACTTC
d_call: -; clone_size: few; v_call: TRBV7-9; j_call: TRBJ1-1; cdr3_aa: CASSLKGVWQGNTEAFF; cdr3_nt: TGTGCCAGCAGCTTAAAGGGGGTTTGGCAGGGTAACACTGAAGCTTTCTTT
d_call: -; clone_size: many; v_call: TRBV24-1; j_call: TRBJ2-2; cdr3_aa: CATSDLTGPTGELFF; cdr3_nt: TGTGCCACCAGTGATTTGACAGGCCCCACCGGGGAGCTGTTTTTT
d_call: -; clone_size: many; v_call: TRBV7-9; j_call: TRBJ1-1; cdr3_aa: CASQRQSGTEAFF; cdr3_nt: TGTGCCAGCCAACGGCAAAGCGGCACTGAAGCTTTCTTT
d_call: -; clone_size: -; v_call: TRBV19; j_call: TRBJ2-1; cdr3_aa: CASSIAGNLDEQFF; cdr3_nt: TGTGCCAGTAGTATAGCCGGGAATCTCGATGAGCAGTTCTTC
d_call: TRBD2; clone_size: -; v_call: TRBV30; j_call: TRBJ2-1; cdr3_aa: CACSSGGSYNEQFF; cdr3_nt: TGTGCCTGTAGTAGCGGGGGCTCCTACAATGAGCAGTTCTTC
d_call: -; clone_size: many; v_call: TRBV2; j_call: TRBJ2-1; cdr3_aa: CASKGGRYEQFF; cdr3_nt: TGTGCCAGCAAGGGTGGGCGGTATGAGCAGTTCTTC
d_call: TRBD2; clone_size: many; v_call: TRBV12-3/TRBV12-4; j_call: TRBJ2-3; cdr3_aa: CASSHHRLAGVANTQYF; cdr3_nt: TGTGCCAGCAGTCACCACCGACTAGCGGGAGTGGCGAATACGCAGTATTTT
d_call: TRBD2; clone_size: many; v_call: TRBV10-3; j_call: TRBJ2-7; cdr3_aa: CAISELAGDYEQYF; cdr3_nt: TGTGCCATCAGTGAGTTGGCGGGAGATTACGAGCAGTACTTC
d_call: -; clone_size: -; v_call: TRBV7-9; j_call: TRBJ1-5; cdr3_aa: CASSLGDFSNQPQHF; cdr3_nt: TGTGCCAGCAGCTTAGGGGATTTTAGCAATCAGCCCCAGCATTTT
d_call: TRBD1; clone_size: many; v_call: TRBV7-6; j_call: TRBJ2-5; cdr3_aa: CASSLGGQNLLATQYF; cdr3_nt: TGTGCCAGCAGCTTAGGGGGACAGAACCTTTTGGCGACCCAGTACTTC
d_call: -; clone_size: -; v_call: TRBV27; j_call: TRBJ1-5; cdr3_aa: CASSKQNQPQHF; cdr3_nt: TGTGCCAGCAGTAAACAGAATCAGCCCCAGCATTTT
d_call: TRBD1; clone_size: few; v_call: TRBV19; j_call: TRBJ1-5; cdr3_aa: CASSIVGGSNQPQHF; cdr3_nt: TGTGCCAGTAGTATCGTAGGGGGCAGCAATCAGCCCCAGCATTTT
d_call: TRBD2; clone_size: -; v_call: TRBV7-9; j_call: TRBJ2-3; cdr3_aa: CASSSAPQRDSTDTQYF; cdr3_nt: TGTGCCAGCAGCTCAGCTCCACAGCGGGATAGCACAGATACGCAGTATTTT
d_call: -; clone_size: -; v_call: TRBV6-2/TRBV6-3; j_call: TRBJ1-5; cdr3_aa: CASGRRSNQPQHF; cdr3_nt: TGTGCCAGCGGCCGGCGTAGCAATCAGCCCCAGCATTTT
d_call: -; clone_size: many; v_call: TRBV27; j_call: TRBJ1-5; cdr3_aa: CASSFGGMSNQPQHF; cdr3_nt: TGTGCCAGCAGTTTTGGGGGTATGAGCAATCAGCCCCAGCATTTT
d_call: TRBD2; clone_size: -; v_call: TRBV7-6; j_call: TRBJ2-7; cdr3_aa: CASSLPGLAGSYEQYF; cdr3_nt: TGTGCCAGCAGCCTCCCGGGACTAGCGGGTTCCTACGAGCAGTACTTC
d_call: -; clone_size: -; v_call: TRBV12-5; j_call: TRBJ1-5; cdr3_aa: CASGLVRDQPQHF; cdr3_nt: TGTGCTAGTGGTTTGGTACGTGATCAGCCCCAGCATTTT
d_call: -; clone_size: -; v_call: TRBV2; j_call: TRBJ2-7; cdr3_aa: CASRERDTYSYEQYF; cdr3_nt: TGTGCCAGCAGGGAACGGGACACTTACTCCTACGAGCAGTACTTC
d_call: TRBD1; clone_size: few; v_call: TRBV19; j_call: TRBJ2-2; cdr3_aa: CASSLEGQAANTGELFF; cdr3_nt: TGTGCCAGTAGTCTAGAGGGACAGGCTGCGAACACCGGGGAGCTGTTTTTT
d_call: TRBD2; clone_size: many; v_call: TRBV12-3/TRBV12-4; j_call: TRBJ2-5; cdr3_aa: CASSSHTSGQETQYF; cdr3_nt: TGTGCCAGCAGTTCACATACTAGCGGCCAAGAGACCCAGTACTTC
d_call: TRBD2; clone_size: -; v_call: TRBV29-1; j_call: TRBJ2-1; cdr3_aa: CSVEDMTSGYNEQFF; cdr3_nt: TGCAGCGTTGAAGATATGACTAGCGGCTACAATGAGCAGTTCTTC
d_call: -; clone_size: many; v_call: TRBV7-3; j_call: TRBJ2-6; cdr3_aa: CASSPAGHMNSGANVLTF; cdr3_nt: TGTGCCAGCAGCCCGGCGGGGCATATGAACTCTGGGGCCAACGTCCTGACTTTC
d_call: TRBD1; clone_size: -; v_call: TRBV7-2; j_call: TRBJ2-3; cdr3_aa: CASSRGQGSYTQYF; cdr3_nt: TGTGCCAGCAGCCGAGGACAGGGAAGCTATACGCAGTATTTT
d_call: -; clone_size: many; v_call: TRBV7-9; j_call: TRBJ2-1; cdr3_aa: CASSLAIGGVMSSEQFF; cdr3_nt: TGTGCCAGCAGCTTAGCGATCGGGGGAGTAATGAGTTCTGAGCAGTTCTTC
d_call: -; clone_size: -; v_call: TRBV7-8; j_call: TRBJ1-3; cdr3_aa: CASSLGTVTSGNTIYF; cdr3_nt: TGTGCCAGCAGCTTAGGGACAGTCACCTCTGGAAACACCATATATTTT